These T cell receptor beta chains were read from a single sample in a study of T cell responses to AZD1222 COVID-19 vaccine. Clones were sequenced by immunoSEQ multiplex PCR, and TCRdb holds only the in-frame ones, with some missing. The table lists 120,000 to 150,000 clones, around 88% of them singletons. Sequences were derived from peripheral blood, sampled on day 0 of AZD1222 vaccination. The receptors were gathered from an adult in good health. CDR3s include the opening cysteine and the closing phenylalanine or tryptophan. The D gene is left open where the match is weak. Only part of the rows carry a size: once, few, many, or a class if the clone is expanded.

NA | TRBJ1-5 | TRBV5-1 | TRBD1 | TGCGCCAGCAGCCCGGGGACAGATTATCAGCCCCAGCATTTT | CASSPGTDYQPQHF
NA | TRBJ2-1 | TRBV11-2 | TRBD2 | TGTGCCAGCAGCTTAGGTGGGACTAGCGTTAATCTCAATGAGCAGTTCTTC | CASSLGGTSVNLNEQFF
once | TRBJ2-3 | TRBV15 | NA | TGTGCCACCAGCAGCGGGGCTCAGTCTCGGACAGATACGCAGTATTTT | CATSSGAQSRTDTQYF
NA | TRBJ1-2 | TRBV7-3 | NA | TGTGCCAGCAGCCTCTACGGACAGCCTGGGGATGGCTACACCTTC | CASSLYGQPGDGYTF
few | TRBJ2-6 | TRBV24-1 | NA | TGTGCCACCAGTGATATCGGCGCTGGGGCCAACGTCCTGACTTTC | CATSDIGAGANVLTF
NA | TRBJ2-7 | TRBV12-3/TRBV12-4 | NA | TGTGCCAGCAGTTTGAGGGGAAGCTACGAGCAGTACTTC | CASSLRGSYEQYF
NA | TRBJ1-2 | TRBV15 | TRBD1 | TGTGCCACCAGCAGAGCCAACAGGGGTGGCTACACCTTC | CATSRANRGGYTF
NA | TRBJ2-5 | TRBV27 | NA | TGTGCCAGCAGTTCGATTCTAGGGGGTGGAGAGACCCAGTACTTC | CASSSILGGGETQYF
NA | TRBJ1-1 | TRBV28 | NA | TGTGCCAGCAGTTTGGTTCAGGAGAACACTGAAGCTTTCTTT | CASSLVQENTEAFF
NA | TRBJ2-1 | TRBV10-3 | TRBD2 | TGTGCCATCAGTGATCCCAGCGGGAGTTTAGGTGAGCAGTTCTTC | CAISDPSGSLGEQFF
NA | TRBJ2-1 | TRBV28 | TRBD1 | TGTGCCAGCAGTTCGGGACAGCGTGACAATGAGCAGTTCTTC | CASSSGQRDNEQFF
NA | TRBJ1-3 | TRBV7-2 | NA | TGTGCCAGCAGCTTACGGCAGTTAAACACCATATATTTT | CASSLRQLNTIYF
few | TRBJ1-5 | TRBV27 | TRBD1 | TGTGCCAGCAGTTTGGACAGGGGCGGCAATCAGCCCCAGCATTTT | CASSLDRGGNQPQHF
NA | TRBJ1-1 | TRBV18 | NA | TGTGCCAGCTCACCACTACAGGGGAACACTGAAGCTTTCTTT | CASSPLQGNTEAFF
NA | TRBJ1-2 | TRBV18 | NA | TGTGCCAGCTCCCCGGACGGAGACTATGGCTACACCTTC | CASSPDGDYGYTF
NA | TRBJ1-6 | TRBV30 | TRBD1 | TGTGCCTGGAGCTACAGGGGAACTAATTCACCCCTCCACTTT | CAWSYRGTNSPLHF
NA | TRBJ1-2 | TRBV7-6 | NA | TGTGCCAGCAGCCCGAGTGTTGGGGACTATGGCTACACCTTC | CASSPSVGDYGYTF
NA | TRBJ1-2 | TRBV29-1 | TRBD1 | TGCAGCGCCGCGGACAGGGCGATCTATGGCTACACCTTC | CSAADRAIYGYTF
NA | TRBJ1-4 | TRBV9 | NA | TGTGCCAGCAGCGCGGGAGGGGTGGGGGAAAAACTGTTTTTT | CASSAGGVGEKLFF
NA | TRBJ1-1 | TRBV6-5 | NA | TGTGCCAGCAGTCTCCCCCCGGGGAACACTGAAGCTTTCTTT | CASSLPPGNTEAFF
NA | TRBJ2-5 | TRBV30 | NA | TGTGCCTGGAGTCACATCGGGGAGACCCAGTACTTC | CAWSHIGETQYF
NA | TRBJ2-7 | TRBV4-2 | TRBD2 | TGTGCCAGCAGCCCCCGAGCGGGAGGGACCTACGAGCAGTACTTC | CASSPRAGGTYEQYF
NA | TRBJ1-1 | TRBV7-2 | NA | TGTGCCAGCAGCACCACAGCGTTTGACGCTGAAGCTTTCTTT | CASSTTAFDAEAFF
NA | TRBJ1-1 | TRBV19 | TRBD1 | TGTGCCAGTAGTTATTTAAGGGGGACAGGGGCCACTGAAGCTTTCTTT | CASSYLRGTGATEAFF
few | TRBJ2-1 | TRBV18 | NA | TGTGCCAGCTCACCGGTGGGGGACTACAATGAGCAGTTCTTC | CASSPVGDYNEQFF
NA | TRBJ1-6 | TRBV3-1/TRBV3-2 | NA | TGTGCCAGCAGCCCAGCAGCCAAGAAAAGGGTTTCATGGGACTCGAGCTCCTATAATTCACCCCTCCACTTT | CASSPAAKKRVSWDSSSYNSPLHF
NA | TRBJ1-4 | TRBV14 | NA | TGTGCCAGCAGTAGGATGGGAACCGATGAAAAACTGTTTTTT | CASSRMGTDEKLFF
NA | TRBJ2-7 | TRBV6-4 | TRBD2 | TGTGCCAGCAGTGATCGGGCTAGCGGGATTTCCGAGCAGTACTTC | CASSDRASGISEQYF
NA | TRBJ2-7 | TRBV7-9 | TRBD2 | TGTGCCAGCAGCCCCCCCGGGACTAGCGGGACCGAGCAGTACTTC | CASSPPGTSGTEQYF
few | TRBJ2-2 | TRBV5-6 | TRBD1 | TGTGCCAGCGATTCCGGGACAGGGCGTGCCGGGGAGCTGTTTTTT | CASDSGTGRAGELFF
once | TRBJ1-5 | TRBV30 | NA | TGTGCCTGGACTCTGACGCAAAATAGCAATCAGCCCCAGCATTTT | CAWTLTQNSNQPQHF
NA | TRBJ2-1 | TRBV2 | TRBD2 | TGTGCCAGCAGTGAAACGGGACTAGCGGGCGGCAAGCAGTTCTTC | CASSETGLAGGKQFF
NA | TRBJ1-6 | TRBV9 | NA | TGTGCCAGCAGCGGTGGGGAAAATTCACCCCTCCACTTT | CASSGGENSPLHF
NA | TRBJ2-4 | TRBV27 | TRBD2 | TGTGCCAGCAGGACCCTAGCGGGACGCGAAGACATTCAGTACTTC | CASRTLAGREDIQYF
few | TRBJ2-7 | TRBV18 | NA | TGTGCCAGCTCACAATATGGGACGGGACAAGCCCACGAGCAGTACTTC | CASSQYGTGQAHEQYF
NA | TRBJ1-2 | TRBV4-2 | NA | TGTGCCAGCAGCCAAGAATCCGGGCTCTATGGCTACACCTTC | CASSQESGLYGYTF
NA | TRBJ2-2 | TRBV11-3 | TRBD2 | TGTGCCAGCAGCTTAGGACTAGCGGGGCTTAACACCGGGGAGCTGTTTTTT | CASSLGLAGLNTGELFF
NA | TRBJ1-1 | TRBV29-1 | NA | TGCAGCGTTGAAGTATCAGAGAACACTGAAGCTTTCTTT | CSVEVSENTEAFF
once | TRBJ2-5 | TRBV11-2 | NA | TGTGCCAGCAGCTTAAGAGGGCGGGTAAACAAAGGGAACTCAGGGACCCAGTACTTC | CASSLRGRVNKGNSGTQYF
few | TRBJ1-1 | TRBV6-2/TRBV6-3 | TRBD1 | TGTGCCAGCAGTAGGGACAGCCCGTTCTCTGAAGCTTTCTTT | CASSRDSPFSEAFF
once | TRBJ1-1 | TRBV6-6 | NA | TGTGCCAGTACCTGGGGGCGAAGCCAAAACACTGAAGCTTTCTTT | CASTWGRSQNTEAFF
NA | TRBJ2-1 | TRBV10-2 | TRBD2 | TGCGCCTCCCACTCTAGCGGGGGGGGCGGTGAGCAGTTCTTC | CASHSSGGGGEQFF
NA | TRBJ2-3 | TRBV6-1 | TRBD2 | TGTGCCAGCAGTGACAGGCTAGCGGGAGTAACGGATACGCAGTATTTT | CASSDRLAGVTDTQYF